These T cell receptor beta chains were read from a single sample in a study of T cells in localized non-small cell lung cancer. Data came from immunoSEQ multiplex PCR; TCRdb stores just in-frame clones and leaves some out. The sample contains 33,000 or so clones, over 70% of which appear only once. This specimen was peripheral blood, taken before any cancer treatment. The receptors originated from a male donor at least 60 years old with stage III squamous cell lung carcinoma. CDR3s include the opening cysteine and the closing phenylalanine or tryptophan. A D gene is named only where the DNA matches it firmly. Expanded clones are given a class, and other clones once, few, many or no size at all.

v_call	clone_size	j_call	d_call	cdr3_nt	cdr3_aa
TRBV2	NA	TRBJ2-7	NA	TGTGCCAGCAGTGACGGAGTGGCCTACGAGCAGTACTTC	CASSDGVAYEQYF
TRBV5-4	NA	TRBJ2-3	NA	TGTGCCAGCAGTCGCCGACTAGATCCGTGGACAGATACGCAGTATTTT	CASSRRLDPWTDTQYF
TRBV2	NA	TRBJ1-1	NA	TGTGCCAGCAGTCCAGCCGTGAACACTGAAGCTTTCTTT	CASSPAVNTEAFF
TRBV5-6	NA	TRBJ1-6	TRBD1	TGTGCCAGCAGCTTGACCCAGGGGGCCTCCTATAATTCACCCCTCCACTTT	CASSLTQGASYNSPLHF
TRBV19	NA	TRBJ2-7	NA	TGTGCCAGTAGGCCAGGGCTATCCTACGAGCAGTACTTC	CASRPGLSYEQYF
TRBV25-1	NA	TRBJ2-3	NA	TGTGCCAGCAGTGCTGCAGGGGACGATACGCAGTATTTT	CASSAAGDDTQYF
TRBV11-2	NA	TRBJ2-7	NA	TGTGCCAGCAGCCCCGTAGATAGTCGTCTCTACGAGCAGTACTTC	CASSPVDSRLYEQYF
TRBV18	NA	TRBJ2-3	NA	TGTGCCAGCTCACCCAGGCGGGGCACAGATACGCAGTATTTT	CASSPRRGTDTQYF
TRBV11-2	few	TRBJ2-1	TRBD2	TGTGCCAGCAGCTTAGTTGATAGCGGGAACAATGAGCAGTTCTTC	CASSLVDSGNNEQFF
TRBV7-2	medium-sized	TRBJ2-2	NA	TGTGCCAGCAACAAAGCGGAGAACACCGGGGAGCTGTTTTTT	CASNKAENTGELFF
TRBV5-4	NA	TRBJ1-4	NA	TGTGCCAGCAGCTTGGGGGGGGCGGATGAAAAACTGTTTTTT	CASSLGGADEKLFF
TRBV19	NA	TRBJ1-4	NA	TGTGCCAGTAGTAAAGGCGCTAATGAAAAACTGTTTTTT	CASSKGANEKLFF
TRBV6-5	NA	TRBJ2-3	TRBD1	TGTGCCAGCAGTTATGGACAGGGACCCACAGATACGCAGTATTTT	CASSYGQGPTDTQYF
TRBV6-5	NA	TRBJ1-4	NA	TGTGCCAGCAGTTACTCGACGGGTAATGAAAAACTGTTTTTT	CASSYSTGNEKLFF
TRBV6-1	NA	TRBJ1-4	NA	TGTGCCAGCACCCAGAAGTCAGCAACTAATGAAAAACTGTTTTTT	CASTQKSATNEKLFF
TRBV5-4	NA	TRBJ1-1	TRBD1	TGTGCCAGCAGCGGGGGGACAGCCATGAACACTGAAGCTTTCTTT	CASSGGTAMNTEAFF
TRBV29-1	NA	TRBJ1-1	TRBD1	TGCAGCGTTGGGGGACAGATGAACACTGAAGCTTTCTTT	CSVGGQMNTEAFF
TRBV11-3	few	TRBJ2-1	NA	TGTGCCAGCAGCTTAGGTGGAGTGGATGAGCAGTTCTTC	CASSLGGVDEQFF
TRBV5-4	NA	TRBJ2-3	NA	TGTGCCAGCAGCTTTGAGGTGTTAGATACGCAGTATTTT	CASSFEVLDTQYF
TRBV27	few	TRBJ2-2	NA	TGTGCCAGCAGTTTATTGACCGGGGAGCTGTTTTTT	CASSLLTGELFF
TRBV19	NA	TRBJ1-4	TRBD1	TGTGCCAGTAGTCCTACAGGGGGAGAGGAAAAACTGTTTTTT	CASSPTGGEEKLFF
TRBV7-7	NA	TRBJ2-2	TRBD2	TGTGCCAGCAGCGCTCTAGCGGGGGGGAACGGGGAGCTGTTTTTT	CASSALAGGNGELFF
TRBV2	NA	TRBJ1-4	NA	TGTGCCTCGCAACGGGGCCTCAATGAAAAACTGTTTTTT	CASQRGLNEKLFF
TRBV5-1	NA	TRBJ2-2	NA	TGCGCCAGCAGCTATAACACCGGGGAGCTGTTTTTT	CASSYNTGELFF
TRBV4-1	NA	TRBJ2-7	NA	TGCGCCAGCAGCGCCCGGGACCGGGTGGAGGACGAGCAGTACTTC	CASSARDRVEDEQYF
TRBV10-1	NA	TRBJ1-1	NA	TGCGCCAGCAGTGACGGCACTGAAGCTTTCTTT	CASSDGTEAFF
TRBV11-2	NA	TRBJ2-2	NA	TGTGCCAGCAGCCCTGGCGGCCGAAGGTGGACCGGGGAGCTGTTTTTT	CASSPGGRRWTGELFF
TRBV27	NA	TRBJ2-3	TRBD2	TGTGCCAGCAGTTCCCAGCGGGGGACGCAGTATTTT	CASSSQRGTQYF
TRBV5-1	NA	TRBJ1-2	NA	TGCGCCAGCAGCTTGGTTGACTACTATGGCTACACCTTC	CASSLVDYYGYTF
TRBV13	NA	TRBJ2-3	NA	TGTGCCAGCAGCTTAGTGGATACGCAGTATTTT	CASSLVDTQYF
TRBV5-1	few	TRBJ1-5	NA	TGCGCCAGCAGCCCGGAGGGGGTTCAGCCCCAGCATTTT	CASSPEGVQPQHF
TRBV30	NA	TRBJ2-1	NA	TGTGCCTGGACCGGGCCTTTAGGGGGTGGCGGCGGTGAGCAGTTCTTC	CAWTGPLGGGGGEQFF
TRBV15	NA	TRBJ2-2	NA	TGTGCCACCAGCCTTGGCGGGGAGCTGTTTTTT	CATSLGGELFF
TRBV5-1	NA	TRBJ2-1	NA	TGCGCCAGCAGCCGTGGTTGGGATGAGCAGTTCTTC	CASSRGWDEQFF
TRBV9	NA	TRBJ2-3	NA	TGTGCCAGCAGCGTAGGGGGAACAGATACGCAGTATTTT	CASSVGGTDTQYF
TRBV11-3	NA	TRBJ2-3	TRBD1	TGTGCCAGCAGCTTCGGACAGGAAGAGGATACGCAGTATTTT	CASSFGQEEDTQYF
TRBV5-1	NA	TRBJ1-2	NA	TGCGCCAGCAGCTTGGACCGAGTTGGGGACTATGGCTACACCTTC	CASSLDRVGDYGYTF
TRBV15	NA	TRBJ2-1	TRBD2	TGTGCCACCAGCAGAGATCTGGGCGGGAGCTTTTCCTACAATGAGCAGTTCTTC	CATSRDLGGSFSYNEQFF
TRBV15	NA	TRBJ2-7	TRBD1	TGTGCCACCAGCAGAGACCGGGACAGGGGGTACGAGCAGTACTTC	CATSRDRDRGYEQYF
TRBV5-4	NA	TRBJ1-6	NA	TGTGCCAGCAGCTTGGACGCCAGGCAATCCTATAATTCACCCCTCCACTTT	CASSLDARQSYNSPLHF
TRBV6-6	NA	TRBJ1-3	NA	TGTGCCAGCAGCCCAACATGGAACCGCTCTGGAAACACCATATATTTT	CASSPTWNRSGNTIYF
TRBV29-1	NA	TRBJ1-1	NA	TGCAGCGGGCGAAACAGCCGCACTGAAGCTTTCTTT	CSGRNSRTEAFF
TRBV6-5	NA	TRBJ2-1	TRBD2	TGTGCCAGCAGTCTGACTAGCGGGGTGTACAATGAGCAGTTCTTC	CASSLTSGVYNEQFF
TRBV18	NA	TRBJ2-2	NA	TGTGCCAGCTCACCGCTAGCAAACACCGGGGAGCTGTTTTTT	CASSPLANTGELFF
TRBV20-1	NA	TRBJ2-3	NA	TGCAGTGCTAAAAGCACAGATACGCAGTATTTT	CSAKSTDTQYF
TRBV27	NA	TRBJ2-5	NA	TGTGCCAGCAGTGGGTGGGCCCAAGAGACCCAGTACTTC	CASSGWAQETQYF
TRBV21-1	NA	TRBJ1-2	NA	TGTGCCAGCGCAGGGGGGACGGGTTACACCTTC	CASAGGTGYTF
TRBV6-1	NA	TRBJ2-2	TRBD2	TGTGCCAGCCAGGGGCTAGCGGGTTACACCGGGGAGCTGTTTTTT	CASQGLAGYTGELFF
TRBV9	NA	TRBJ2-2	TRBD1	TGTGCCAGCACCCGGACAGGATCGAACACCGGGGAGCTGTTTTTT	CASTRTGSNTGELFF
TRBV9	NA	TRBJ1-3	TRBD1	TGTGCCAGCAGCGCGGGACAGGGGGTGAAGTTCGGAAACACCATATATTTT	CASSAGQGVKFGNTIYF
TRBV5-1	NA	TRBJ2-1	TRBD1	TGCGCCAGCAGCCCTGGACAGGTTGCATCCAATGAGCAGTTCTTC	CASSPGQVASNEQFF
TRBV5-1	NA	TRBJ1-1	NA	TGCGCCAGCAGCTCCGGAGGGAAGAACACTGAAGCTTTCTTT	CASSSGGKNTEAFF
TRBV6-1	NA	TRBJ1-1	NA	TGTGCCAGCAGTGATCCAGGCAGAGGCACTGAAGCTTTCTTT	CASSDPGRGTEAFF
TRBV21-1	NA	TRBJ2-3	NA	TGTGCCAGCAGCAAGGTCCAGACTCCCGGCTTTCTTGGACGAAACGATAGGACAGATACGCAGTATTTT	CASSKVQTPGFLGRNDRTDTQYF